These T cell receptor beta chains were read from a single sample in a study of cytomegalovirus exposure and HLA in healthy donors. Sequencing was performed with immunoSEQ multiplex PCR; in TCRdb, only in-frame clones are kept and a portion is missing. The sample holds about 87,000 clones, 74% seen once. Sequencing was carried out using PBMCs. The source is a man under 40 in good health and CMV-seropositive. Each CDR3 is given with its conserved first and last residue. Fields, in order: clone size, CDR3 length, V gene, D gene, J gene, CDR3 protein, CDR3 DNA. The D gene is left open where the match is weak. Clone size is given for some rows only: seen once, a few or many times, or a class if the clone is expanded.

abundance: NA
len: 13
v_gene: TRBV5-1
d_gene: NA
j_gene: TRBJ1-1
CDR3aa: CASSLGGNTEAFF
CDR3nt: TGCGCCAGCAGCCTCGGGGGGAACACTGAAGCTTTCTTT

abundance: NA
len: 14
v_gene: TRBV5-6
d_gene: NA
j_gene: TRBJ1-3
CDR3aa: CASSSSGSGNTIYF
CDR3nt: TGTGCCAGCAGTTCCTCAGGGTCTGGAAACACCATATATTTT

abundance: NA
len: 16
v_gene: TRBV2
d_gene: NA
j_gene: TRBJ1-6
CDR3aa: CASSAIRVAGNSPLHF
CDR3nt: TGTGCCAGCAGCGCCATCAGAGTAGCGGGTAATTCACCCCTCCACTTT

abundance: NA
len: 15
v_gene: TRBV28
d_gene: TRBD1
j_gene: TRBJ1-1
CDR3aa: CASSPGGQGLKAAFF
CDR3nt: TGTGCCAGCAGTCCAGGGGGACAGGGTTTAAAGGCGGCTTTCTTT

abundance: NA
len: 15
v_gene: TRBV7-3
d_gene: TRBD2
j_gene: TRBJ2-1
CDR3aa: CASSLAGVGYNEQFF
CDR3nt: TGTGCCAGCAGCTTGGCGGGAGTCGGCTACAATGAGCAGTTCTTC

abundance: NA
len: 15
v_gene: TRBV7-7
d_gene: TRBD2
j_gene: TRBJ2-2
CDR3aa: CASSLGGPDTGELFF
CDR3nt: TGTGCTAGCAGCTTGGGAGGGCCCGACACCGGGGAGCTGTTTTTT

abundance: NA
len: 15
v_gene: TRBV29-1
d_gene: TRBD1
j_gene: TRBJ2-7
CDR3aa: CSVALGYRGRNEQYF
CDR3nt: TGCAGCGTTGCTCTAGGCTACAGGGGGCGGAACGAGCAGTACTTC

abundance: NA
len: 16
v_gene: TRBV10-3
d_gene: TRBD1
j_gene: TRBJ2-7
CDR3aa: CAISDSTGYVDYEQYF
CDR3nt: TGTGCCATCAGTGACTCGACAGGGTATGTTGACTACGAGCAGTACTTC

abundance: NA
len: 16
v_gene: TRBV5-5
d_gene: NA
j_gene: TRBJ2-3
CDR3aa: CASSFSLEGGADTQYF
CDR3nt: TGTGCCAGCAGCTTTAGCTTAGAGGGGGGGGCAGATACGCAGTATTTT

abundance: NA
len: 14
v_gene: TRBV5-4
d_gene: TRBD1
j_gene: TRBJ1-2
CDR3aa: CASSSGQGGRGYTF
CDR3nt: TGTGCCAGCAGCTCGGGACAGGGGGGGCGAGGCTACACCTTC

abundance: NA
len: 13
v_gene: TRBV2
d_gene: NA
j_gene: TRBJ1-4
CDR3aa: CASSETGVEKLFF
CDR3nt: TGTGCCAGCAGTGAAACGGGGGTTGAAAAACTGTTTTTT

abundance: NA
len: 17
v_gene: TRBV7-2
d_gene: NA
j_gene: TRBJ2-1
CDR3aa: CASSPAGVAASYNEQFF
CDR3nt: TGTGCCAGCAGCCCCGCCGGAGTCGCGGCCTCCTACAATGAGCAGTTCTTC

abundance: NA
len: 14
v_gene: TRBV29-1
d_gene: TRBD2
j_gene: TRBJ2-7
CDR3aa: CSVEPSGSLNEQYF
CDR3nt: TGCAGCGTTGAACCTAGCGGGAGTTTGAACGAGCAGTACTTC

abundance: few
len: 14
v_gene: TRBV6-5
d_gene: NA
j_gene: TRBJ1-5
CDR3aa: CATSDGGLGQPQHF
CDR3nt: TGTGCCACCTCAGATGGCGGGTTAGGCCAGCCCCAGCATTTT

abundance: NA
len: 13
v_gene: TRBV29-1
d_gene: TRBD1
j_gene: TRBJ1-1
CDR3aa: CSVETGTGAEAFF
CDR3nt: TGCAGCGTTGAAACCGGGACAGGGGCTGAAGCTTTCTTT

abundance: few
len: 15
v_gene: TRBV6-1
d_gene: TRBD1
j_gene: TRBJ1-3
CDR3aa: CASRTGGGSGNTIYF
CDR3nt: TGTGCCAGCAGGACAGGGGGCGGCTCTGGAAACACCATATATTTT

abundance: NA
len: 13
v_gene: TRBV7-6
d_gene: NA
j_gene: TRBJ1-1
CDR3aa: CASTTGTNTEAFF
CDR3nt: TGTGCCAGCACTACCGGGACAAACACTGAAGCTTTCTTT

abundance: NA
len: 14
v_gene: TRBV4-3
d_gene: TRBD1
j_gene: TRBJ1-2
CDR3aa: CASTGRDRGDGYTF
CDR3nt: TGCGCCAGCACCGGCCGGGACAGGGGCGATGGCTACACCTTC

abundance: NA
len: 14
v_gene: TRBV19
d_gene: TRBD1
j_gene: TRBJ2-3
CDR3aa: CASSTGTGADTQYF
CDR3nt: TGTGCCAGTAGCACCGGGACAGGGGCAGATACGCAGTATTTT

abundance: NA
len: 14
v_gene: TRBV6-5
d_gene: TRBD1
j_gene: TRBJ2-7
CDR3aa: CASSNDRAPYEQYF
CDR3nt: TGTGCCAGCAGTAACGACAGGGCGCCCTACGAGCAGTACTTC

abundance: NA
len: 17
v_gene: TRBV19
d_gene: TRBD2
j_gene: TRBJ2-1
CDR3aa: CASSIIPRLAGYNEQFF
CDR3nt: TGTGCCAGTAGTATAATTCCGCGACTAGCGGGGTACAATGAGCAGTTCTTC

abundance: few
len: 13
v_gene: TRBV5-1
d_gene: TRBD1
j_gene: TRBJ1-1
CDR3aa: CASSLSGGREAFF
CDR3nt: TGCGCCAGCAGCTTGTCAGGGGGTCGTGAAGCTTTCTTT

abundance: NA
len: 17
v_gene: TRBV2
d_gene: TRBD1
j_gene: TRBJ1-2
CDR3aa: CASSLNPPGQGGYGYTF
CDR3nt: TGTGCCAGCAGTCTCAACCCTCCGGGACAGGGGGGGTATGGCTACACCTTC

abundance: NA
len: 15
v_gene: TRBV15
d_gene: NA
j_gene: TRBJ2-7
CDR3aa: CTTSREAGHLYEQYF
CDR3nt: TGTACCACCAGCAGAGAAGCGGGACACCTCTACGAGCAGTACTTC

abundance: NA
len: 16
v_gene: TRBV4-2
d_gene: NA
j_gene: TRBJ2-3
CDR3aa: CASSQEGEGGADTQYF
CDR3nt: TGTGCCAGCAGCCAAGAGGGGGAGGGGGGCGCAGATACGCAGTATTTT

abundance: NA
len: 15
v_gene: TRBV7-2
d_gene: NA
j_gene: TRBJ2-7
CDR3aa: CASSLAGRAGDEQYF
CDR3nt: TGTGCCAGCAGCTTAGCGGGCAGGGCCGGCGACGAGCAGTACTTC

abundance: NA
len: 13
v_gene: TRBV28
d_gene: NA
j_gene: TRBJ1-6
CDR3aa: CASSSYSPPPLHF
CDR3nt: TGTGCCAGCAGTTCTTACTCTCCTCCACCCCTCCACTTT

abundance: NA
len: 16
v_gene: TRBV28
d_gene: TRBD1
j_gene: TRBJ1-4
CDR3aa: CASNRPDRGRAEKLFF
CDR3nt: TGTGCCAGCAACCGCCCGGACAGGGGGCGGGCTGAAAAACTGTTTTTT

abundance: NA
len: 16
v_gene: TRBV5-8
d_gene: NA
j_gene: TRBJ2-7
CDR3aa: CASSKLPGNAGYEQYF
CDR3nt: TGTGCCAGCAGCAAACTTCCTGGTAATGCGGGCTACGAGCAGTACTTC

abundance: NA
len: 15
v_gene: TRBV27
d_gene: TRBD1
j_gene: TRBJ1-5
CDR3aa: CASSTDRASNQPQHF
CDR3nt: TGTGCCAGCAGCACGGACAGGGCGAGCAATCAGCCCCAGCATTTT

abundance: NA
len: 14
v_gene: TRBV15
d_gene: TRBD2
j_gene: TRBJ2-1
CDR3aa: CATSTVSTGTILLF
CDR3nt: TGTGCCACCAGCACTGTCTCAACCGGGACTATCCTTCTCTTC

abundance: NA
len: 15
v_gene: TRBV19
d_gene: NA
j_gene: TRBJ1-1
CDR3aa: CASSRYGGGGTEAFF
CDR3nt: TGTGCCAGTAGTAGGTACGGGGGCGGGGGAACTGAAGCTTTCTTT

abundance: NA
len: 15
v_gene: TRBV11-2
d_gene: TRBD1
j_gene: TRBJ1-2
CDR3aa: CASSLEPTGGHGYTF
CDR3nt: TGTGCCAGCAGCTTAGAACCGACAGGGGGACATGGCTACACCTTC

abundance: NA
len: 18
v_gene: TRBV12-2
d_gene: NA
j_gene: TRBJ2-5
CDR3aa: CASRLAYGAKFRQETQYF
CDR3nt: TGTGCAAGTCGCTTAGCGTATGGGGCCAAATTTAGGCAAGAGACCCAGTACTTC

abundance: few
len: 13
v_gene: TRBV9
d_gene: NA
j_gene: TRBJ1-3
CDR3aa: CASSQGSGNTIYF
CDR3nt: TGTGCCAGCAGCCAGGGCTCTGGAAACACCATATATTTT